This T cell receptor (beta chain) derives from a study of siplizumab effects on memory and regulatory T cells. Assay: immunoSEQ multiplex PCR; the TCRdb copy retains only in-frame clones and omits some. The sample yields approximately 58,000 clones, more than 85% seen once. This clone was detected only once. What it binds is unknown. Overall study findings and caveats: Naive T cells appeared more diverse than memory cells and seemed to be major alloresponse contributors. Proliferating Tregs in siplizumab cultures were never verified as suppressive. Mapping to unstimulated subsets was achieved for only a minor fraction of alloreactive clones.

The germline CDR1 and CDR2 sequences are MNHNS and SASEGT. Trimming cost V 4 bases and J 1 base, with 8 bases left between them. The length of the CDR3 is 13 residues. The chain couples TRBV6-1 to TRBJ2-7, with D possibly matching TRBD1 (6 bases). The sequence derives from a human donor in good health. The sequencing sample was made of CD8+ T cells sorted from blood. CDR3 residues: CASSVDSSYEQYF. Here the CDR3 DNA reads TGTGCCAGCAGTGTGGACAGTTCCTACGAGCAGTACTTC.